The 7 T cell receptor beta chains below come from one sample, sequenced in a study of OX40 agonist ivuxolimab in advanced cancers. Sequencing used immunoSEQ multiplex PCR; TCRdb keeps in-frame clones, though not all of them. This sample has 55,000 to 70,000 clones, with 80% to 90% found just once. The sequences come from CD4+ or CD8+ T cells sorted from blood, collected in a trial of the OX40 agonist ivuxolimab. These receptors were obtained from an adult with an advanced solid tumor such as melanoma, head and neck, liver or kidney cancer.

The chain combines TRBV19 with TRBJ1-1; maybe TRBD1 (6 bases). CDR3 length equals 13 residues. V lost 10 bases and J 5 bases, leaving 17 bases between the germline ends. Germline loops: CDR1 LNHDA, CDR2 SQIVND (reference sequence). The CDR3 DNA reads as TGTGCCACAGCCCCCCTCCAGGGGACTGAAGCTTTCTTT. It translates to CATAPLQGTEAFF.

This clone was found once. The rearrangement joins TRBV6-1 to TRBJ2-5; D unclear. Trimming removed 1 base at V and 5 bases at J, with 8 bases between. The CDR3 runs 13 residues. Germline assignment: CDR1 MNHNS and CDR2 SASEGT. CDR3 nucleotides: TGTGCCAGCAGTGAAGGAACGAGGGAGACCCAGTACTTC. It yields the protein CASSEGTRETQYF.

J is TRBJ2-5 and V is TRBV29-1; TRBD2 aligns across 11 bases. Trimming took 7 bases from V and 5 from J; bases not matched to a gene: 12. The CDR3 contains 15 residues. From germline, CDR1 is SQVTM and CDR2 ANQGSEA. Written as DNA, the CDR3 is TGCAGCGCCGGCCTACTAGCGGGAGTGAGGGAGACCCAGTACTTC. Translated, it gives CSAGLLAGVRETQYF.

The gene calls are TRBV19 and TRBJ2-7; 9 nucleotides align to TRBD1. The V segment lost 6 bases and the J segment 5 bases; nucleotides outside the gene matches: 5. Germline-derived CDR1 and CDR2 are LNHDA and SQIVND (reference sequence). The CDR3 is made up of 13 amino acids. The CDR3 protein is CASSLTGGNEQYF. CDR3 coding DNA: TGTGCCAGTAGCCTTACAGGGGGCAACGAGCAGTACTTC.

The chain has TRBV5-1 and TRBJ2-1, with 9 bases fitting TRBD2. With V trimmed by 3 bases and J by 4 bases, 2 bases remained unmatched. Germline lookup yields CDR1 SGHRS and CDR2 YFSETQ. The CDR3 contains 14 residues. CDR3 in amino acids: CASSSAGGYNEQFF. CDR3 coding DNA: TGCGCCAGCAGCTCAGCGGGAGGTTACAATGAGCAGTTCTTC.

The chain uses TRBV4-3 and TRBJ2-5, with D possibly TRBD1 on 6 matching bases. Germline V CDR1 and CDR2: LGHNA, YSLEER. The CDR3 totals 15 residues. Deletions cut 0 bases from V and 1 base from J, with 9 bases between. The CDR3 loop reads CASSQDIRGQETQYF. The CDR3 coding sequence is TGCGCCAGCAGCCAAGATATCAGGGGCCAAGAGACCCAGTACTTC.

This CDR3 reads CASRGGRGRHPYEQYF. The DNA of the CDR3 is TGTGCCAGCAGGGGGGGGCGCGGGAGACACCCTTACGAGCAGTACTTC. The chain couples TRBV2 to TRBJ2-7, with D tentatively TRBD2 (7 bases). Germline values: CDR1 SNHLY, CDR2 FYNNEI. The CDR3 has 16 residues. Trimming cost V 6 bases and J 4 bases, with 22 bases left between them.